This T cell receptor (beta chain) was retrieved from a study of blood T cells in healthy people across ages. As for this clonotype: Its antigen is unknown. Just one base apart from a much larger clone, this may be a read error.

Study-level points and caveats: Age brought a roughly linear fall in TCR beta diversity measured per million T cells.

A second PCR of 7 to 11 cycles used a sample-barcoded 5' primer and a J-beta primer mix. A template-switch adaptor that had 12 random nucleotides put a tag on each cDNA molecule. Every sample returned 2.5 million or more CDR3-containing paired-end reads. TCRdb independently ran MiXCR on the 5' RACE reads; one entry per CDR3 protein. The table records about 840,000 distinct CDR3 sequences, around 29% of them present only once. Trimming cost V 4 bases and J 5 bases; bases outside gene matches: 9. CDR3 size: 16 residues. Germline CDR1 ENHRY, CDR2 SYGVKD. The sample also formed part of further work on T cells of mothers and their children. From that second work: Samples were provided by three healthy Caucasian mothers and their six children.

The rearrangement joins TRBV10-3 to TRBJ2-1; TRBD2 matches at 9 bases. The sequence derives from a woman in her 40s in good health. The specimen sequenced was blood. Here the CDR3 DNA reads TGTGCCATCAGTGTTGGGCTAGCGGGGAGCGACAATGAGCAGTTCTTC. Translated: CAISVGLAGSDNEQFF.